One and the same sample provided the 23 T cell receptor beta chains below, sequenced in a study of blood T cell repertoires in COVID-19. TCRdb's table, derived via immunoSEQ multiplex PCR, lists solely in-frame clones and lacks some. Seen here are 100,000 to 120,000 clones, approximately 72% observed once, and the top ten hold 15% to 20%. The sequenced material came from peripheral blood. The receptors were sampled from a woman in her sixties or seventies with acute or convalescent COVID-19.

The rearrangement joins TRBV7-9 to TRBJ2-2, with D perhaps TRBD1 (6 bases). This CDR3 spans 13 amino acids. With 5 bases removed from V and 6 bases from J, the gap between germline ends came to 10 bases. The germline CDR1 and CDR2 sequences are SEHNR and FQNEAQ (reference sequence). The CDR3 DNA reads as TGTGCCAGCAGCCCCAGGGGCCCCGGGGAGCTGTTTTTT. Its protein product is CASSPRGPGELFF.

The chain links TRBV10-1 to TRBJ2-1, with TRBD1 identical over 7 bases. The germline V gene has CDR1 WNHNN and CDR2 SYGVQD (reference sequence). Trimming removed 3 bases from V and 5 bases from J; junction bases left unmatched: 4. The CDR3 loop spans 14 amino acids. DNA for the CDR3: TGCGCCAGCAGTGATAGACAGGGCCACAATGAGCAGTTCTTC. The encoded protein is CASSDRQGHNEQFF.

This clone was seen a single time. The gene calls are TRBV18 and TRBJ1-2; D is uncertain. Trimming pared 1 base from V and 4 bases from J, leaving 13 bases between. The CDR3 is 15 residues long. Looked up from germline, CDR1 is KGHSH and CDR2 is LQKENI. CDR3 in DNA: TGTGCCAGCTCACCACTAATGGGCGAGGGCTATGGCTACACCTTC. Translation gives CASSPLMGEGYGYTF.

This sequence joins TRBV28 and TRBJ1-2, with D possibly being TRBD1 (5 bases). V lost 6 bases, J lost 2 bases, and 19 bases lay in between. Germline V gives CDR1 MDHEN, CDR2 SYDVKM. The CDR3 contains 16 residues. The chain's CDR3 is CASSPSYSGLNYGYTF. The DNA for the CDR3 is TGTGCCAGCAGCCCATCTTATTCGGGACTGAACTATGGCTACACCTTC.

CDR3 sequence (DNA): TGTGCCAGCAGTCCCACCAGGGGGAACCAGCCCCAGCATTTT. This gives the protein CASSPTRGNQPQHF. J is TRBJ1-5 and V is TRBV6-5; 7 bases map to TRBD1. The CDR3 has 14 residues. Trimming cost V 5 bases and J 7 bases; bases outside gene matches: 8. Looked up from germline, CDR1 is MNHEY and CDR2 is SVGAGI.

V usage is TRBV7-2 and J usage is TRBJ1-2, with D perhaps matching TRBD1 (5 bases). Trimming took 1 base from V and 2 from J, leaving 14 bases between them. Germline CDR1 and CDR2: SGHTA and FQGNSA. The CDR3 loop spans 16 amino acids. CDR3 sequence reads: CASSLVLGEGNYGYTF. The DNA for the CDR3 is TGTGCCAGCAGCTTAGTCCTTGGGGAGGGGAACTATGGCTACACCTTC. Full variable domain (remainder filled in from reference TRBV7-2 and TRBJ1-2): GAGVSQSPSNKVTEKGKDVELRCDPISGHTALYWYRQSLGQGLEFLIYFQGNSAPDKSGLPSDRFSAERTGGSVSTLTIQRTQQEDSAVYLCASSLVLGEGNYGYTFGSGTRLTVV.

The rearrangement links TRBV18 to TRBJ2-7; unclear D gene. V dropped 5 bases and J dropped 2 bases, with 7 bases sitting between them. Germline CDR1 reads KGHSH; CDR2 reads LQKENI. CDR3 length equals 12 residues. CDR3 in amino acids: CASSATTYEQYF. The CDR3 nucleotides are TGTGCCAGCTCAGCCACAACCTACGAGCAGTACTTC.

The chain recombines TRBV5-5 with TRBJ1-5; D is ambiguous. Germline values: CDR1 SGHKS, CDR2 YYEKEE (reference sequence). The CDR3 runs 13 residues. Trimming left V 0 bases short and J 3 bases short, with 4 bases between. CDR3 residues: CASSLAVNQPQHF. CDR3 sequence (DNA): TGTGCCAGCAGCTTGGCCGTCAATCAGCCCCAGCATTTT.

This clone was counted only a few times. The chain employs TRBV21-1 and TRBJ2-1; TRBD1 was called by the table and not checked on the DNA. TRBV21-1 is a documented pseudogene. The CDR3 totals 16 residues. The CDR3 loop is CASTSPRQGEFNEQFF. The CDR3 DNA reads TGTGCCAGCACCTCGCCGCGACAGGGAGAATTCAATGAGCAGTTCTTC.

V is TRBV7-9 and J is TRBJ1-4; D is uncertain. Germline V gives CDR1 SEHNR, CDR2 FQNEAQ (reference sequence). V was shortened by 5 bases and J by 8 bases, with 18 bases between the two germline ends. The CDR3 spans 15 residues. The CDR3 DNA sequence: TGTGCCAGCAGCCTCCAGGCGGGGAGAGGAGAAAAACTGTTTTTT. Amino acid sequence: CASSLQAGRGEKLFF. Supplemented by reference TRBV7-9 and TRBJ1-4, the full variable domain reads DTGVSQNPRHKITKRGQNVTFRCDPISEHNRLYWYRQTLGQGPEFLTYFQNEAQLEKSRLLSDRFSAERPKGSFSTLEIQRTEQGDSAMYLCASSLQAGRGEKLFFGSGTQLSVL.

V gene TRBV7-9 combines with J gene TRBJ1-2; 7 bases map to TRBD1. The CDR3 covers 15 residues. The ends lost 2 bases at V and 3 bases at J; junction bases unmatched: 6. Germline V lookup: CDR1 SEHNR, CDR2 FQNEAQ (reference sequence). The CDR3 region has the DNA TGTGCCAGCAGCTTATCGGGCGGACAGGACTATGGCTACACCTTC. The encoded protein is CASSLSGGQDYGYTF. Full variable domain (rest looked up from reference TRBV7-9 and TRBJ1-2): DTGVSQNPRHKITKRGQNVTFRCDPISEHNRLYWYRQTLGQGPEFLTYFQNEAQLEKSRLLSDRFSAERPKGSFSTLEIQRTEQGDSAMYLCASSLSGGQDYGYTFGSGTRLTVV.

In its sample, this clone was seen a few times. At the DNA level, this CDR3 is encoded by other sequences in the same sample as well. This sequence joins TRBV5-1 and TRBJ1-2; 10 nucleotides align to TRBD1. V dropped 2 bases and J dropped 0; count of bases not matched to a gene: 1. Germline-derived CDR1 and CDR2 are SGHRS and YFSETQ. This CDR3 comprises 15 residues. CDR3 region: CASSLGTGANYGYTF. The CDR3 region has the DNA TGCGCCAGCAGCTTAGGGACAGGGGCTAACTATGGCTACACCTTC.

This sequence joins TRBV7-9 and TRBJ1-2, with 8 nucleotides matching TRBD1. The V and J ends lost 1 base and 2 bases, in that order; junction bases with no gene match: 3. Germline loops: CDR1 SEHNR, CDR2 FQNEAQ (reference sequence). The CDR3 sequence is 15 residues long. DNA for the CDR3: TGTGCCAGCAGCTTAGGCGGACAGGGAAACTATGGCTACACCTTC. As protein: CASSLGGQGNYGYTF.

J is TRBJ1-2 and V is TRBV29-1; possible D gene TRBD1, 6 bases. The CDR3 is 13 residues long. V was shortened by 0 bases and J by 8 bases, with 13 bases between the two germline ends. Germline CDR1 is SQVTM and CDR2 is ANQGSEA. The CDR3 DNA reads TGCAGCGTTGAAGATCAGGGGCTAGAAGGCTACACCTTC. This translates into CSVEDQGLEGYTF.

The V and J genes are TRBV19 and TRBJ2-1, with D possibly being TRBD1 (6 bases). V shed 5 bases and J shed 0 bases, with 17 bases lying between them. The CDR3 contains 17 residues. The germline gives CDR1 LNHDA, CDR2 SQIVND (reference sequence). The CDR3, as DNA: TGTGCCAGTAGTCCATCGACAGGATTACGCTCCTACAATGAGCAGTTCTTC. It translates to CASSPSTGLRSYNEQFF.

The chain links TRBV5-4 to TRBJ2-1; 8 bases are a match to TRBD2. Per germline, CDR1 SGHNT and CDR2 YYREEE (reference sequence). This CDR3 spans 17 amino acids. Trimming removed 4 bases from V and 12 bases from J; junction bases left unmatched: 21. The CDR3: CASSRSGAGGLSLSQFF. In nucleotides, the CDR3 is TGTGCCAGCAGCAGGTCCGGGGCGGGGGGCCTAAGTTTGTCGCAGTTCTTC. Combining the CDR3 with reference TRBV5-4 and TRBJ2-1 gives the whole variable domain ETGVTQSPTHLIKTRGQQVTLRCSSQSGHNTVSWYQQALGQGPQFIFQYYREEENGRGNFPPRFSGLQFPNYSSELNVNALELDDSALYLCASSRSGAGGLSLSQFFGPGTRLTVL.

This clone was recorded only once. The rearrangement links TRBV19 to TRBJ1-1; TRBD1 agrees at 7 bases. The CDR3 length is 15 residues. V shed 1 base and J 1 base; nucleotides not matched to a gene: 3. In germline, CDR1 is LNHDA, CDR2 SQIVND (reference sequence). The CDR3 loop is CASSIAGTENTEAFF. The CDR3 DNA is TGTGCCAGTAGTATAGCCGGGACAGAGAACACTGAAGCTTTCTTT.

V gene TRBV29-1 combines with J gene TRBJ1-2, with TRBD1 matching over 9 bases. V shed 4 bases, J shed 5 bases, and the junction held 8 bases outside the gene matches. The length of the CDR3 is 14 residues. Germline V gene sequence: CDR1 SQVTM, CDR2 ANQGSEA. In DNA, the CDR3 is TGCAGCGTTGCCGCCCTGACAGGGGGGTATGGCTACACCTTC. Translated: CSVAALTGGYGYTF.

The chain is built from TRBV2 and TRBJ1-3; D might be TRBD1 (5 bases). Trimming left V 7 bases short and J 0 bases short, with 13 bases between. The CDR3 covers 15 residues. The germline V gene has CDR1 SNHLY and CDR2 FYNNEI. The CDR3 nucleotides read TGTGCCAGCAAGGCTCAGGGAACCTCTGGAAACACCATATATTTT. Translated, it gives CASKAQGTSGNTIYF.

This chain joins TRBV7-8 and TRBJ2-5; 8 nucleotides align to TRBD1. Germline trimming cut 6 bases from V and 5 bases from J; bases unmatched to any gene: 8. CDR1 and CDR2 from the germline V gene are SGHVS and FQNEAQ. The length of the CDR3 is 14 residues. CDR3 nucleotides: TGTGCCAGCAGTCCCCGGACAGGGTGGGAGACCCAGTACTTC. Its protein product is CASSPRTGWETQYF.

The chain employs TRBV12-5 and TRBJ1-6; no reliable D call. Trimming removed 3 bases from V and 7 bases from J, with 10 bases in between. The CDR3 spans 14 residues. The V gene's germline CDR1 is LGHNT and CDR2 FRNRAP. The chain's CDR3 is CASGFSQTNSPLHF. In DNA form, the CDR3 reads TGTGCTAGTGGTTTTTCACAGACCAATTCACCCCTCCACTTT.

The chain is built from TRBV28 and TRBJ2-3; D is possibly TRBD2 (5 bases). This CDR3 comprises 15 residues. Between the trimmed V and J ends, which lost 3 bases and 1 base, there was a span of 11 bases. CDR1 and CDR2 from the germline V gene are MDHEN and SYDVKM. CDR3 residues: CASSLSSSGTDTQYF. The CDR3 coding sequence is TGTGCCAGCAGTTTGTCTAGCTCTGGCACAGATACGCAGTATTTT.

The chain has TRBV24-1 and TRBJ1-2; 12 positions match TRBD1. Trimming cost V 4 bases and J 6 bases; bases outside gene matches: 5. The CDR3 loop spans 15 amino acids. Germline CDR1 and CDR2: KGHDR and SFDVKD. In nucleotides, the CDR3 is TGTGCCACCAGTGACCGGGGGACAGGGGGCAATGGCTACACCTTC. The encoded protein is CATSDRGTGGNGYTF.